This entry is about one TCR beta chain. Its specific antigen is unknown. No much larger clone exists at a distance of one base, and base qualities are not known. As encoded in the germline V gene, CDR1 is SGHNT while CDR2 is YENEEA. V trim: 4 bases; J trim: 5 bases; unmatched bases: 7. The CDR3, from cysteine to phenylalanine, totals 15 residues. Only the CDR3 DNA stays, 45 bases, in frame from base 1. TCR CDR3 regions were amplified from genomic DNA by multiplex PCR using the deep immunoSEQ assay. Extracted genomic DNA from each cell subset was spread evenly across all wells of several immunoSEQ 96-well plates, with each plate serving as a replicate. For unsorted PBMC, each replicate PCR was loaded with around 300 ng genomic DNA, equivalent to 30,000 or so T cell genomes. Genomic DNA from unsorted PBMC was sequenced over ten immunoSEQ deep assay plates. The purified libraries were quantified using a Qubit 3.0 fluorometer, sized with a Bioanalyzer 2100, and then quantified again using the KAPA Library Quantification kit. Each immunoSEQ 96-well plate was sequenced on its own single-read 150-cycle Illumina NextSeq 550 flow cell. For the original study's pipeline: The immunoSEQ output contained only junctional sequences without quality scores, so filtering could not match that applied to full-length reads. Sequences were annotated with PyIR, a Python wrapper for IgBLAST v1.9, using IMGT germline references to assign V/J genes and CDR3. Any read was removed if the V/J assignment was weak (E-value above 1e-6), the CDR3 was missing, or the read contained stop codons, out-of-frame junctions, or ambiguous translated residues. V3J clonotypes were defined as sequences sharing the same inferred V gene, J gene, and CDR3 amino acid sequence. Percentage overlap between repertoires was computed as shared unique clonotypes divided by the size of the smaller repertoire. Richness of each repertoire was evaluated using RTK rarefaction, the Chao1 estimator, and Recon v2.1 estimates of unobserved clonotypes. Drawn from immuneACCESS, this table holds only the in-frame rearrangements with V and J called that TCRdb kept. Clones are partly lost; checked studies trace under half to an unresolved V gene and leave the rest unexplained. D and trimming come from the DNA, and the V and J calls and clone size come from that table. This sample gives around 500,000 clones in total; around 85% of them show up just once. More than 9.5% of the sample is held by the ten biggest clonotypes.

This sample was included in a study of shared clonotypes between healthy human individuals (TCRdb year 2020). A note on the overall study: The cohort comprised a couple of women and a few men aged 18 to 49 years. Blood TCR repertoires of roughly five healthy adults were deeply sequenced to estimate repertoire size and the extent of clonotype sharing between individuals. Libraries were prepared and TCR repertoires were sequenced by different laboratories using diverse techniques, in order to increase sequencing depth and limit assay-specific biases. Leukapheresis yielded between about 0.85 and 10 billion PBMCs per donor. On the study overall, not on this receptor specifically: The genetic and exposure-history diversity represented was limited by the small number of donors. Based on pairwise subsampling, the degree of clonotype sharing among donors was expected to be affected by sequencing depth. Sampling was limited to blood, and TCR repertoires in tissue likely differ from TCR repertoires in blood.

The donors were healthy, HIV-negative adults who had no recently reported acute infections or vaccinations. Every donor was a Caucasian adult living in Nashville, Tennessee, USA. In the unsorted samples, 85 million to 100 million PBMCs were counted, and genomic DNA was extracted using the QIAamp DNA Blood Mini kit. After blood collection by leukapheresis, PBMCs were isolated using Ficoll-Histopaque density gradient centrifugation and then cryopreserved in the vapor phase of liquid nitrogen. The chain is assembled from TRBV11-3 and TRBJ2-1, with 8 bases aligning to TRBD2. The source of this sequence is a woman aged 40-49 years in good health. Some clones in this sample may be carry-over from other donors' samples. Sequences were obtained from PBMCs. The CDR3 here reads CASSSTGTRDNEQFF. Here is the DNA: TGTGCCAGCAGCTCGACCGGGACTAGGGACAATGAGCAGTTCTTC. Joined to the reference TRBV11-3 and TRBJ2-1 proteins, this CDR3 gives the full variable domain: EAGVVQSPRYKIIEKKQPVAFWCNPISGHNTLYWYLQNLGQGPELLIRYENEEAVDDSQLPKDRFSAERLKGVDSTLKIQPAELGDSAVYLCASSSTGTRDNEQFFGPGTRLTVL.